Included here is one T cell receptor (beta chain) sequence, with context. Its antigen remains unidentified. It has no much larger one-base neighbor in the sample; base qualities were not kept. Library prep was done by RACE. The run used a NextSeq 500. Library preparation attached unique molecular identifiers to individual cDNA molecules for quantitative, reproducible TCR counting. For every blood RNA sample, sequencing covered both the TCR alpha and TCR beta chains. The original methods were these. The median number of TCRs per sample was some 100,000, ranging from roughly 20,000 to 700,000. The Decombinator software suite was used to annotate V, J and CDR3 in the TCR reads. For the PS versus PT1 abundance plots, all samples were subsampled to the same number of TCRs (28,000). Expanded TCRs were defined as absent before sensitization and observed at least eight times at the 2-week time point. The raw public reads went through TCRdb reprocessing: fastp at Q25, MiXCR clone calling, in-frame beta chains kept. Each entry is one CDR3 protein sequence, shown with its most common DNA and genes. Clone size and V and J calls follow TCRdb, not the original study. Here the sample has roughly 380,000 distinct CDR3 sequences; more than 5% occur a single time. About 5% of the sample is held by the ten biggest clonotypes.

In the paper's terms, the time point label means: patch test 2, 6 weeks after DPC sensitization. This specimen's treatment or condition label, interpreted: therapeutic diphenylcyclopropenone sensitization with weekly scalp DPC. Blood at each patch-test visit was drawn before the patch test was applied. To be eligible, patients had to be aged 18 to 70, diagnosed with alopecia and judged suitable for DPC therapy, while pregnant patients were excluded. Total RNA was extracted from unfractionated whole blood collected in Tempus Blood RNA tubes. The sample comes from a study of human T cells and chemical hapten exposure (dated by TCRdb to the early 2020s). As for the study more broadly: For sensitization, 2% DPC in acetone was applied to a roughly 2 cm by roughly 2 cm area of upper inner arm skin. About 28 alopecia patients gave blood for TCR sequencing at one to four time points (pre-sensitization, 2, 6 and 24 weeks). Most of the patients in the cohort were female, and the cohort covered alopecia areata with under or over 50% scalp involvement, alopecia totalis and alopecia universalis. Patch tests used Finn chambers with 0.01% DPC on the upper back, scored after 6 days by International Contact Dermatitis Research Group standards. In alopecia patients, the study followed how the peripheral blood TCR repertoire changed in vivo over primary and secondary sensitization to diphenylcyclopropenone (DPC), a hapten. Libraries were combined into a pool for sequencing, and differences in TCR yield between samples came mainly from small differences in library volumes within the pool. Throughout the study period of 20 to 25 weeks, patients also received therapeutic DPC doses to the scalp every week. Blood samples were taken from patients before sensitization (week 0) and at 2, 6 and about 24 weeks after DPC sensitization. Overall results and qualifications from the work: No change with DPC sensitization was found in the number of TCRs above 1 in 1000 frequency, and no evidence of global repertoire structure alterations was found. A positive correlation was found between the number of PT1 expanded TCRs and patch test score, with significance reached at thresholds 8, 16 and 32 but not 4. Alopecia, a presumed autoimmune disease, was present in all patients, so the immune response of the patients might differ from that of healthy individuals. Expanded TCRs formed significantly more large CDR3 similarity clusters than pre-sensitization or healthy control sets, consistent with antigen-driven responses. After repeated subsampling, the strength of the expansion versus patch-test correlation and the threshold at which it became significant changed.

The CDR3 contains 14 residues, cysteine and phenylalanine counted. Here the CDR3 DNA is all that survives: 42 bases in frame from base 1. The germline V gene (reference sequence) supplies CDR1 LGHDT and CDR2 YNNKEL. Trimming at the junction amounts to 1 base on V and 7 bases on J, and the germline ends lie 8 bases apart. The chain employs TRBV3-1 and TRBJ1-6; the D segment cannot be called with confidence. This TCR derives from a woman aged 18-35 years with alopecia areata. Some clones in this sample may be carry-over from other donors' samples. The sequencing used whole blood, collected in connection with sensitization to the hapten diphenylcyclopropenone (DPC). CDR3 sequence: CASSQVGMNSPLHF. The bases are TGTGCCAGCAGCCAAGTGGGAATGAATTCACCCCTCCACTTT.